The present TCR beta chain was sequenced within a study of CD8+ T cells in alopecia areata. Extraction and reverse transcription of RNA yielded cDNA as the sequencing template. Repertoires were generated with immunoSEQ multiplex PCR, while TCRdb's copy carries only in-frame clones and drops some. The sample contains approximately 200,000 clones, about 60% of which appear only once. Germline lookup yields CDR1 SQVTM and CDR2 ANQGSEA. The J segment lost 5 bases and the V segment lost 0 bases, leaving 4 bases of the junction unmatched. The length of the CDR3 is 13 residues. The treatment was: oral pan-JAK inhibitor, 5-10 mg twice daily.

The rearrangement links TRBV29-1 to TRBJ2-7; 7 bases are a match to TRBD1. The sequenced sample was CD4+ T cells sorted from blood, obtained at week 4, from a patient treated with tofacitinib. The sequence was collected from a human donor with alopecia areata. CDR3 loop: CSVEETGSDEQYF. In DNA, the CDR3 is TGCAGCGTTGAAGAGACAGGGTCCGACGAGCAGTACTTC.